Given below is one T cell receptor beta chain in context. Its antigen is unidentified. A second about 7 to 12 cycle PCR used barcoded and J-beta primers. TCRdb redid the calling of the 5' RACE reads with MiXCR, one entry per CDR3 protein. The table lists fewer than 650,000 distinct CDR3 sequences, about 26% of them singletons. These data belong to a study of blood T cells in healthy people across ages. Germline-derived CDR1 and CDR2 are SGHTA and FQGNSA. The V and J ends lost 4 bases and 4 bases, in that order; junction bases with no gene match: 5. The CDR3 runs to 15 residues. Study-wide findings and caveats: Naive CD4+ cells and diversity were both higher in long-lived donors than in aged donors. Older individuals had lower TCR beta diversity per million T cells (the decline was roughly linear).

The same sample was also used in a study of T cells of mothers and their children.

This TCR was recovered from a boy aged 2 to 10 in good health. The chain combines TRBV7-2 with TRBJ2-3, with 10 bases aligning to TRBD2. Specimen: blood. Here the CDR3 reads CASSSSGSVSDTQYF. DNA of the CDR3: TGTGCCAGCAGCTCTAGCGGGAGTGTCTCAGATACGCAGTATTTT.